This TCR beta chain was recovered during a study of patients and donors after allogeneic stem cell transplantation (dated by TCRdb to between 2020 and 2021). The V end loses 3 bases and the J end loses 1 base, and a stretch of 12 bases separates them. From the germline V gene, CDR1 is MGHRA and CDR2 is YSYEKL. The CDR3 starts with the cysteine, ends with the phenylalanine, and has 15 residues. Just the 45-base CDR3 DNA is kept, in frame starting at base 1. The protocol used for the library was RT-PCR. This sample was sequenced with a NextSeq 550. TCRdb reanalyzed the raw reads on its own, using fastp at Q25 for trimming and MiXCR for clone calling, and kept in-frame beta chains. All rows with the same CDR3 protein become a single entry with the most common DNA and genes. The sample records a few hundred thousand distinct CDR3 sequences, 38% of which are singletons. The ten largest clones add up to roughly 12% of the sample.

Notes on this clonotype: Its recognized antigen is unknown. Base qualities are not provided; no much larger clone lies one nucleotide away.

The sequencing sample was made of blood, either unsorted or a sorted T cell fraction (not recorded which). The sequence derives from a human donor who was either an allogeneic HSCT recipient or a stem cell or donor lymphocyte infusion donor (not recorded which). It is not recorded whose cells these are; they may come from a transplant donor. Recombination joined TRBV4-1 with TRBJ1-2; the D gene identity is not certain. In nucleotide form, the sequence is TGCGCCAGCAGCCACGGTGCAACGGGTAACTATGGCTACACCTTC. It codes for CASSHGATGNYGYTF.